This T cell receptor (beta chain) was retrieved from a study of T cell responses to AZD1222 COVID-19 vaccine. Assay used: immunoSEQ multiplex PCR; TCRdb lists only in-frame clones, some missing. The sample lists approximately 150,000 clones, 80% to 95% occurring once. The CDR3 spans 14 residues. CDR1 LNHDA and CDR2 SQIVND come from the germline V gene (reference sequence). V dropped 4 bases and J dropped 3 bases, with 12 bases sitting between them. Study findings and constraints: Close to half of all spike-specific TCRs reportedly target regions of the variants that are unmutated. Scientists sampled the repertoires only once the peak T cell response had passed. Only five or six people who got AZD1222 tested seropositive at baseline. Females outnumbered males among donors, who were mostly white British; clonal diversity was possibly underestimated.

In the case of this clone: As yet, its antigen is unknown.

The rearrangement links TRBV19 to TRBJ1-1, with D perhaps matching TRBD1 (5 bases). Sample: peripheral blood, taken 28 days after the second AZD1222 dose. The TCR was taken from an adult who received the AZD1222 COVID-19 vaccine. The CDR3 spells CASSSDRTYTEAFF. CDR3 bases: TGTGCCAGTAGTAGCGACAGAACTTACACTGAAGCTTTCTTT.